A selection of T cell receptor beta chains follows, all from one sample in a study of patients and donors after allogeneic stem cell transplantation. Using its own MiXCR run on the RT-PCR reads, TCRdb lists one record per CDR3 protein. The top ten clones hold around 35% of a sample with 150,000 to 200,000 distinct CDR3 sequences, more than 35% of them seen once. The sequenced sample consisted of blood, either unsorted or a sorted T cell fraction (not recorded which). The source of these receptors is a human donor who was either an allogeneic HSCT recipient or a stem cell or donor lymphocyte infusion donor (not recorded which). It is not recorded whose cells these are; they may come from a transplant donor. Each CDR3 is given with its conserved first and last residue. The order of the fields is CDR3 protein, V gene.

CDR3aa: CASSLSSGKTADTQYF; v_gene: TRBV27
CDR3aa: CASSQVINQPQHF; v_gene: TRBV4-3
CDR3aa: CSVAGKDYTF; v_gene: TRBV29-1
CDR3aa: CASSFGALNTEAFF; v_gene: TRBV12-3/TRBV12-4
CDR3aa: CASGVGGLVQETQYF; v_gene: TRBV6-2/TRBV6-3
CDR3aa: CASSVVAGELFF; v_gene: TRBV9
CDR3aa: CASSPMDASRGGAFF; v_gene: TRBV3-1
CDR3aa: CASSVGGINTGELFF; v_gene: TRBV9
CDR3aa: CASSQAEPAGNTIYF; v_gene: TRBV4-3
CDR3aa: CASSQVDKLFQETQYF; v_gene: TRBV4-1
CDR3aa: CASSQDWGTYEAFF; v_gene: TRBV3-1
CDR3aa: CASSLGVVGGHTEAFF; v_gene: TRBV11-2
CDR3aa: CASSDAGLAGGPTYEQYF; v_gene: TRBV2
CDR3aa: CASSPRVGNQPQHF; v_gene: TRBV6-2/TRBV6-3
CDR3aa: CASSRWGDSGAYGYTF; v_gene: TRBV12-3/TRBV12-4
CDR3aa: CATSPGDREYGYTF; v_gene: TRBV15
CDR3aa: CASSFWTDNTEAFF; v_gene: TRBV5-8
CDR3aa: CASSDEVGANVLTF; v_gene: TRBV6-2/TRBV6-3
CDR3aa: CASSYLLTAEMGSYTF; v_gene: TRBV7-9
CDR3aa: CASIRFGKGEAFF; v_gene: TRBV6-5
CDR3aa: CASSFGLAGPDEQFF; v_gene: TRBV5-6
CDR3aa: CASSADRGMANTGELFF; v_gene: TRBV12-3/TRBV12-4
CDR3aa: CASSLGAAQGNLMNTEAFF; v_gene: TRBV7-8
CDR3aa: CSASPGGMTYEQYF; v_gene: TRBV20-1
CDR3aa: CASSYRRPGQGGDTQYF; v_gene: TRBV6-2/TRBV6-3
CDR3aa: CASGLAAGPGINEQFF; v_gene: TRBV12-5
CDR3aa: CASSEIAGDTQYF; v_gene: TRBV2
CDR3aa: CASSFFAGEAGELFF; v_gene: TRBV7-8
CDR3aa: CASSPRTGDKNIQYF; v_gene: TRBV11-2
CDR3aa: CASSRDPRTATNEKLFF; v_gene: TRBV7-9
CDR3aa: CASSFGLGYTF; v_gene: TRBV5-1
CDR3aa: CASSITQGRAEAFF; v_gene: TRBV12-3/TRBV12-4
CDR3aa: CASSLGQGDQPQHF; v_gene: TRBV3-1
CDR3aa: CASSQDTALGGNTEAFF; v_gene: TRBV4-3
CDR3aa: CASSPREVEQFF; v_gene: TRBV9
CDR3aa: CASSYSYLNNEQFF; v_gene: TRBV6-5
CDR3aa: CASSLERNYGYTF; v_gene: TRBV12-3/TRBV12-4
CDR3aa: CASSLTPNTGELFF; v_gene: TRBV5-1
CDR3aa: CASSQAIGFTEAFF; v_gene: TRBV4-3
CDR3aa: CASSLGMIEAFF; v_gene: TRBV12-3/TRBV12-4
CDR3aa: CASSGGQARNNEQFF; v_gene: TRBV2
CDR3aa: CASSLVSTSGMSDEQFF; v_gene: TRBV7-2
CDR3aa: CASRSRQPPREAFF; v_gene: TRBV7-9
CDR3aa: CASRGLAGEGDTDTQYF; v_gene: TRBV9
CDR3aa: CASSQDLLLGTSTDTQYF; v_gene: TRBV4-3
CDR3aa: CASSLQGLLYNEQFF; v_gene: TRBV11-2
CDR3aa: CASSLAGVEFF; v_gene: TRBV12-3/TRBV12-4
CDR3aa: CASSGGTSGYNEQFF; v_gene: TRBV12-3/TRBV12-4
CDR3aa: CASSSLTSGKYNEQFF; v_gene: TRBV5-6
CDR3aa: CASSQDWTLEQYF; v_gene: TRBV4-3
CDR3aa: CASRQGAGGNYGYTF; v_gene: TRBV28
CDR3aa: CASSFLGSGGSNQPQHF; v_gene: TRBV28
CDR3aa: CASSYDRLFEAFF; v_gene: TRBV12-3/TRBV12-4
CDR3aa: CATSADDTSNQPQHF; v_gene: TRBV24-1
CDR3aa: CASSAGRISGNTIYF; v_gene: TRBV9